This T cell receptor (beta chain) was retrieved from a study of OX40 agonist ivuxolimab in advanced cancers. Produced via immunoSEQ multiplex PCR; TCRdb's table is partial and in-frame only. This table has nearly 60,000 clones, over 75% appearing once. Germline CDR1 is SGHAT and CDR2 is FQNNGV. V shed 0 bases and J shed 0 bases, with 6 bases lying between them. The CDR3 is made up of 15 amino acids. The sample here was CD4+ or CD8+ T cells sorted from blood, taken in a trial of the OX40 agonist ivuxolimab. The origin of this receptor is an adult with an advanced solid tumor such as melanoma, head and neck, liver or kidney cancer. V is TRBV11-2 and J is TRBJ1-5; D gene unclear. The CDR3 reads CASSLDGSSNQPQHF. CDR3 bases: TGTGCCAGCAGCTTAGATGGCAGTAGCAATCAGCCCCAGCATTTT.